The present entry profiles one TCR beta chain with its context. These data belong to a study of CD8 T cells in Susac syndrome. CD8+ and CD4+ T cells from blood underwent TCR beta sequencing, which was carried out in a high-throughput format. Healthy donors formed controls matched for age and sex. RNA totalling about 0.5 to 1 ug underwent reverse transcription with random hexamers. TCRdb analysed the immunoSEQ multiplex PCR reads with MiXCR anew, one entry per CDR3 protein. The table lists approximately 120,000 distinct CDR3 sequences, 85% to 95% of them singletons. Looked up from germline, CDR1 is SGDLS and CDR2 is YYNGEE. This CDR3 has 13 amino acids. Between the trimmed V and J ends, which lost 0 bases and 2 bases, there was a span of 3 bases.

The J gene is TRBJ2-1, the V gene TRBV9, with D hard to call. The receptor comes from a human donor in good health. Sequencing was performed on CD8+ T cells from PBMCs. CDR3 nucleotides: TGTGCCAGCAGCGTAGCACCCTACAATGAGCAGTTCTTC. Encoded protein: CASSVAPYNEQFF.